These 12 T cell receptor beta chains originate from one sample sequenced in a study of T cell repertoires in cytomegalovirus infection. TCRdb processed the reads anew with MiXCR; each CDR3 protein has one entry. The sample has 150,000 to 200,000 distinct CDR3 sequences, 15% to 20% seen once. Source material: PBMCs. Receptors originate from a human donor in good health (CMV status not recorded). Some clones in this sample may be carry-over from other donors' samples.

This clonotype came up many times. V and J are TRBV28 and TRBJ2-7, with D maybe TRBD2 (6 bases). V lost 1 base to trimming and J lost 6 bases, with 16 bases between them. The CDR3 consists of 15 residues. CDR1 and CDR2 (germline): MDHEN, SYDVKM. In nucleotides, the CDR3 is TGTGCCAGCAGTTTATTGGACGGGGGAGTCCGCGAGCAGTACTTC. Translated: CASSLLDGGVREQYF. Full variable domain (remainder filled in from reference TRBV28 and TRBJ2-7): DVKVTQSSRYLVKRTGEKVFLECVQDMDHENMFWYRQDPGLGLRLIYFSYDVKMKEKGDIPEGYSVSREKKERFSLILESASTNQTSMYLCASSLLDGGVREQYFGPGTRLTVT.

This clonotype came up many times. The V gene is TRBV7-2, the J gene TRBJ1-4, with D hard to call. Germline CDR1 and CDR2: SGHTA and FQGNSA. The length of the CDR3 is 13 residues. Trimming cost V 3 bases and J 3 bases, with 5 bases left between them. The DNA of the CDR3 is TGTGCCAGCAGCTTGGGCCCTAATGAAAAACTGTTTTTT. Protein sequence: CASSLGPNEKLFF.

By sample share, this clonotype is medium-sized. Here the CDR3 DNA reads TGTGCCAGCAGCGTCCTAGGAGCGGGAGTGGATGAGCAGTTCTTC. It yields the protein CASSVLGAGVDEQFF. The V call is TRBV7-2, the J call TRBJ2-1; the match to TRBD2 covers 8 bases. Per the germline V gene, CDR1 is SGHTA and CDR2 is FQGNSA. V shed 5 bases and J 8 bases; nucleotides not matched to a gene: 11. This CDR3 comprises 15 residues.

The J gene is TRBJ2-7, the V gene TRBV20-1; 12 nucleotides align to TRBD2. V lost 6 bases, J lost 4 bases, and 13 bases stayed unmatched. CDR3 length: 16 residues. Germline values: CDR1 DFQATT, CDR2 SNEGSKA (reference sequence). Written as DNA, the CDR3 is TGCAGTGCCCCCGCCCTGACTAGCGGGGGAGTATACGAGCAGTACTTC. Its protein is CSAPALTSGGVYEQYF.

This clonotype was detected many times. V and J are TRBV2 and TRBJ2-3, with a weak D call TRBD2 (5 bases). V lost 10 bases, J lost 6 bases, and 20 bases lay in between. The CDR3 length is 14 residues. In germline, CDR1 is SNHLY, CDR2 FYNNEI. CDR3 sequence reads: CATEGWGEDDTQYF. The CDR3 bases are TGTGCCACTGAAGGATGGGGAGAGGACGATACGCAGTATTTT. The whole variable domain, filled in from reference TRBV2 and TRBJ2-3, reads EPEVTQTPSHQVTQMGQEVILRCVPISNHLYFYWYRQILGQKVEFLVSFYNNEISEKSEIFDDQFSVERPDGSNFTLKIRSTKLEDSAMYFCATEGWGEDDTQYFGPGTRLTVL.

This clonotype occurred a few times. V is TRBV7-8 and J is TRBJ2-1; D is possibly TRBD1 or TRBD2 (5 bases each). CDR3 length equals 16 residues. V was shortened by 1 base and J by 0 bases, with 10 bases between the two germline ends. Germline V CDR1 and CDR2: SGHVS, FQNEAQ. The CDR3 DNA follows: TGTGCCAGCAGCTTAGAAGGGGACCGCTCCTACAATGAGCAGTTCTTC. This sequence encodes CASSLEGDRSYNEQFF. Based on the CDR3 plus reference TRBV7-8 and TRBJ2-1, the full variable domain is GAGVSQSPRYKVAKRGQDVALRCDPISGHVSLFWYQQALGQGPEFLTYFQNEAQLDKSGLPSDRFFAERPEGSVSTLKIQRTQQEDSAVYLCASSLEGDRSYNEQFFGPGTRLTVL.

This clonotype was counted between two and nine times. The chain employs TRBV6-2 or TRBV6-3 and TRBJ2-1; maybe TRBD2 (6 bases). Germline-derived CDR1 and CDR2 are MNHEY and SVGEGT. Trimming took 0 bases from V and 2 from J, leaving 11 bases between them. CDR3 length: 16 amino acids. The CDR3 DNA reads TGTGCCAGCAGTTACTCGCGGGGTTTACCCTACAATGAGCAGTTCTTC. The encoded protein is CASSYSRGLPYNEQFF.

This clonotype was seen more than once but under ten times. The gene calls are TRBV6-1 and TRBJ2-1, with TRBD1 matching 7 bases. The CDR3 length is 12 residues. With 10 bases clipped from V and 0 bases from J, the junction kept 0 bases outside the gene matches. Germline V gene sequence: CDR1 MNHNS, CDR2 SASEGT. The CDR3 reads CATGGSYNEQFF. CDR3 DNA: TGTGCCACAGGGGGCTCCTACAATGAGCAGTTCTTC.

A few counts support this clonotype. The chain has TRBV11-2 and TRBJ2-7, with TRBD2 matching 10 bases. This CDR3 region has 16 residues. In germline, CDR1 is SGHAT, CDR2 FQNNGV. J lost 0 bases, V lost 2 bases, and 4 bases had no gene match. The CDR3 here is CASSLNPSGSSYEQYF. CDR3 sequence (DNA): TGTGCCAGCAGCTTAAACCCTAGCGGGAGCTCCTACGAGCAGTACTTC.

This sequence joins TRBV28 and TRBJ1-2; possibly TRBD1 for D (6 bases). The CDR3 is made up of 13 amino acids. Germline V gene sequence: CDR1 MDHEN, CDR2 SYDVKM. V was shortened by 6 bases and J by 8 bases, with 16 bases between the two germline ends. CDR3 protein: CASRPPPGDGYTF. CDR3 nucleotides: TGTGCCAGCAGGCCCCCCCCAGGGGACGGCTACACCTTC.

The gene calls are TRBV19 and TRBJ1-2; TRBD1 is a possible D gene (5 bases). Per germline, CDR1 LNHDA and CDR2 SQIVND (reference sequence). The CDR3 has 14 residues. V dropped 5 bases and J dropped 6 bases, with 16 bases sitting between them. CDR3 sequence: CASSPNPGTDGYTF. The DNA of the CDR3 is TGTGCCAGTAGTCCGAACCCCGGGACGGATGGCTACACCTTC.

This clonotype came up a few times. The V and J genes are TRBV28 and TRBJ2-7, with D possibly called TRBD1 or TRBD2 (7 bases each). CDR3 length equals 18 residues. V gave up 9 bases and J gave up 0 bases, with 27 bases separating them. Germline V gives CDR1 MDHEN, CDR2 SYDVKM. The CDR3, as DNA: TGTGCCAGTAAGTTTCCCGCGGGGGACAGAGCGAGCTCCTACGAGCAGTACTTC. Protein: CASKFPAGDRASSYEQYF.